This paragraph reports one TCR beta chain. Clones were read by immunoSEQ multiplex PCR, and TCRdb kept only the in-frame ones, dropping some. The data hold 40,000 to 65,000 clones, with approximately 84% observed a single time. Germline V gene sequence: CDR1 MDHEN, CDR2 SYDVKM. V gave up 5 bases and J gave up 4 bases; unmatched junction bases: 13. This CDR3 is 19 amino acids long. This specimen belongs to a study of OX40 agonist ivuxolimab in advanced cancers. Whole-study context: Patients receiving dose escalation had hepatocellular carcinoma, melanoma, renal cell or head and neck cancer. Prior checkpoint blockade (anti-PD-1, anti-PD-L1 or anti-CTLA-4) was permitted; under 50% had it.

The chain uses TRBV28 and TRBJ2-2; 13 nucleotides line up with TRBD2. This receptor was identified in an adult with an advanced solid tumor such as melanoma, head and neck, liver or kidney cancer. The specimen comprised CD4+ or CD8+ T cells sorted from blood, sampled in a trial of the OX40 agonist ivuxolimab. CDR3 bases: TGTGCCAGCAGTCCCACCGGACTAGCGGGAGTCTTTGGCACCGGGGAGCTGTTTTTT. Translation gives CASSPTGLAGVFGTGELFF.